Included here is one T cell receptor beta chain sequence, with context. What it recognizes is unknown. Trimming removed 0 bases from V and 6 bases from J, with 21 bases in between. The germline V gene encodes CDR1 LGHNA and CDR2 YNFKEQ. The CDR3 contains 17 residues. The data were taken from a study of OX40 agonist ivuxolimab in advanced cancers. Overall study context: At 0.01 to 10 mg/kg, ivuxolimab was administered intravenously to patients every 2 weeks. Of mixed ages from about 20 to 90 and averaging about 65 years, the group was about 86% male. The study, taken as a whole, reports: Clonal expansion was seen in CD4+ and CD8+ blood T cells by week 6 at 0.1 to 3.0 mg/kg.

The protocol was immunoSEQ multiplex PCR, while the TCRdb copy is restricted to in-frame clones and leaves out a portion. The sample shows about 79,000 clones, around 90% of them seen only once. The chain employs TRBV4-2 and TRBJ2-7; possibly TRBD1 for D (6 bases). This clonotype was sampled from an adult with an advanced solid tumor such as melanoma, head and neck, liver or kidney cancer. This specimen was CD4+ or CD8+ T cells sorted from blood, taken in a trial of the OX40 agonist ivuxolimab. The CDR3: CASSQDIVGSKGVEQYF. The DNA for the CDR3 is TGTGCCAGCAGCCAAGACATTGTGGGATCTAAGGGGGTCGAGCAGTACTTC.